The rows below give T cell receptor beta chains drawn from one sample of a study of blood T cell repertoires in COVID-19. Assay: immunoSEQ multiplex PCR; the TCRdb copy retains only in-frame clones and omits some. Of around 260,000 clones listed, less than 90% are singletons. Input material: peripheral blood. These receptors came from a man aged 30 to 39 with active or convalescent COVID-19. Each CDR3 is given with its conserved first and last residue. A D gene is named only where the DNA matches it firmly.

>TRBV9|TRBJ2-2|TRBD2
CASSVTAGGRRDTGELFF
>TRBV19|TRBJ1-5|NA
CASAPQDLYSNQPQHF
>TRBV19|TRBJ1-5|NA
CASSNTGRDQPQHF
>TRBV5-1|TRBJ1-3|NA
CASSLQDSQGNTIYF
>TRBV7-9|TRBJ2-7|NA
CASSLANRDGEQYF
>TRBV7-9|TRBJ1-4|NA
CASSLGAGEKLFF
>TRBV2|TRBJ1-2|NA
CASSLGVSGYTF
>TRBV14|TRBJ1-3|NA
CASSHLATRGNTIYF
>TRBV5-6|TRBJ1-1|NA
CASSLAPSSKAFF
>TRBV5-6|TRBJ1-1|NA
CASSLGVMNTEAFF
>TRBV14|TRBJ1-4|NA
CASSHLDEKLFF
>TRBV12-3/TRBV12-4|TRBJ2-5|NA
CASTPGRQETQYF
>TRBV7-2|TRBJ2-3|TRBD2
CASSSGTGTTFTDTQYF
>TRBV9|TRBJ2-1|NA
CASTRELSYNEQFF
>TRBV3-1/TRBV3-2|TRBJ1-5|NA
CASSQGTGHSNQPQHF
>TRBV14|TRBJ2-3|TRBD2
CASSSTLTSVNTQYF
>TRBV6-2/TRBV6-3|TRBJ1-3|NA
CASSFDIGNTIYF
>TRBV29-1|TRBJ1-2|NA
CSVEGAEGHYGYTF
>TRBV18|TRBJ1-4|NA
CASSPISWESNEKLFF
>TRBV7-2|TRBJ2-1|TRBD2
CASRHGTSGGNEQFF
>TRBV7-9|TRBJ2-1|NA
CASSLDLGAQFF
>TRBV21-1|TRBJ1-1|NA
CASSKSLKGQLTEAFF
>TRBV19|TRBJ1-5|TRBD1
CASRTQGRINQPQHF
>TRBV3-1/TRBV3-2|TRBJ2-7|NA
CASSQAGVSYEQYF